A selection of T cell receptor beta chains follows, all from one sample in a study of regulatory T cells in long-lasting Graves disease. In TCRdb, the multiplex PCR reads were re-called with MiXCR into one record per CDR3 protein. Among about 540,000 distinct CDR3 sequences listed, 13% were seen once. The same specimen was also included in a second study, on T cells in Graves' hyperthyroidism and ophthalmopathy.

Sample: peripheral blood mononuclear cells (PBMCs), taken at new diagnosis, from a patient treated with antithyroid drugs. The receptors come from a man aged 30-40 years with Graves disease. The CDR3 runs from the conserved cysteine through the conserved F or W. The order of the fields is CDR3 protein, J gene, V gene.

cdr3_aa: CASSPREGERTFF; j_call: TRBJ1-1; v_call: TRBV18
cdr3_aa: CASSVVIANNEQLF; j_call: TRBJ2-1; v_call: TRBV7-2
cdr3_aa: CASSWGTGVRSYEQYF; j_call: TRBJ2-7; v_call: TRBV5-1
cdr3_aa: CASTNRGEGGNTIYF; j_call: TRBJ1-3; v_call: TRBV3-1
cdr3_aa: CSVGSGSSYNEQFF; j_call: TRBJ2-1; v_call: TRBV29-1
cdr3_aa: CASRPRSSARLVTSNYGYTF; j_call: TRBJ1-2; v_call: TRBV6-1
cdr3_aa: CATSDQSGRGTDTQYF; j_call: TRBJ2-3; v_call: TRBV24-1
cdr3_aa: CASSGSGRDPEQYF; j_call: TRBJ2-7; v_call: TRBV7-8
cdr3_aa: CASSEEGGFEQFF; j_call: TRBJ2-1; v_call: TRBV10-1
cdr3_aa: CASSLQGAYNSPLHF; j_call: TRBJ1-6; v_call: TRBV5-5
cdr3_aa: CASSSTGLDFKTQYF; j_call: TRBJ2-5; v_call: TRBV6-2/TRBV6-3
cdr3_aa: CASSPGGAGASNEQFF; j_call: TRBJ2-1; v_call: TRBV27
cdr3_aa: CATTGTSGSNEQFF; j_call: TRBJ2-1; v_call: TRBV6-1
cdr3_aa: CGSRAVGNTGELFF; j_call: TRBJ2-2; v_call: TRBV12-5
cdr3_aa: CSARDGAGSPYEQYF; j_call: TRBJ2-7; v_call: TRBV20-1
cdr3_aa: CASRRLGQGSYEQYF; j_call: TRBJ2-7; v_call: TRBV5-4
cdr3_aa: CASSFPQGASVPGELFF; j_call: TRBJ2-2; v_call: TRBV7-9
cdr3_aa: CASSSAGGRSEQYF; j_call: TRBJ2-7; v_call: TRBV5-1
cdr3_aa: CASSLSPSGAFYEQYF; j_call: TRBJ2-7; v_call: TRBV7-8
cdr3_aa: CASSYLREGRNEQFF; j_call: TRBJ2-1; v_call: TRBV6-5